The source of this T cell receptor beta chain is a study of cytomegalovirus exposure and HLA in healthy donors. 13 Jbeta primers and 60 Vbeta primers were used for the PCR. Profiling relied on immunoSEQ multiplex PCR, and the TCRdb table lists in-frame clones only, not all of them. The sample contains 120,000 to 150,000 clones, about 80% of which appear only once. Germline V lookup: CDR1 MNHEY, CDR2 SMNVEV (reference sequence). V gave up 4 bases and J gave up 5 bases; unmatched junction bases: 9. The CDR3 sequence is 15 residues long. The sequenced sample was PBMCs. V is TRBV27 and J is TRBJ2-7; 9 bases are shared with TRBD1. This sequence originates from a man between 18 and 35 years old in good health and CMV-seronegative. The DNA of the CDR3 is TGTGCCAGCAGTTGGGGACAGGGTGTCAGGGACGAGCAGTACTTC. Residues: CASSWGQGVRDEQYF.